Each of the 26 T cell receptor beta chains below was sequenced from the same sample in a study of graft-versus-host responses after intestinal transplantation. The table came from immunoSEQ multiplex PCR; TCRdb's copy has only in-frame clones and leaves some out. The table records about 97,000 clones, 80% to 95% of them present only once. The specimen was PBMCs, collected roughly 68 weeks after intestinal transplant. These TCRs come from a human patient who received an intestinal transplant, so some T cells may come from the graft donor.

This chain connects TRBV7-9 to TRBJ1-2, with D maybe TRBD1 (6 bases). There are 13 residues in the CDR3. Germline values: CDR1 SEHNR, CDR2 FQNEAQ (reference sequence). Between the trimmed V and J ends, which lost 5 bases and 7 bases, there was a span of 14 bases. The CDR3 DNA follows: TGTGCCAGCAGCCCCCGACAGGCTAGTGGCTACACCTTC. Translating it yields CASSPRQASGYTF.

In this sample, this clone turned up a few times. V gene TRBV9 combines with J gene TRBJ2-3; D is ambiguous. CDR3 length: 13 residues. V lost 6 bases and J 6 bases, leaving 14 bases between the germline ends. Germline assignment: CDR1 SGDLS and CDR2 YYNGEE. The CDR3 region has the DNA TGTGCCAGCACCGGCCCGCTCGGGGATACGCAGTATTTT. It codes for CASTGPLGDTQYF.

The chain combines TRBV12-5 with TRBJ2-1; D possibly matches TRBD1 or TRBD2 (5 bases each). The CDR3 is 18 amino acids. The germline V gene has CDR1 LGHNT and CDR2 FRNRAP. Between the trimmed V and J ends, which lost 0 bases and 4 bases, there was a span of 19 bases. In DNA form, the CDR3 reads TGTGCTAGTGGTTTGGTTCCCCGGCTAGTCGGGGCTTACAATGAGCAGTTCTTC. Translated: CASGLVPRLVGAYNEQFF.

This chain joins TRBV5-4 and TRBJ2-1, with D perhaps matching TRBD2 (6 bases). This CDR3 region has 15 residues. V was pared by 0 bases and J by 4 bases, with 11 bases between. Germline V gives CDR1 SGHNT, CDR2 YYREEE (reference sequence). CDR3 sequence (DNA): TGTGCCAGCAGCTTGGCCAATGGGGGGTACAATGAGCAGTTCTTC. Protein product: CASSLANGGYNEQFF.

The chain links TRBV9 to TRBJ1-2; D is undetermined. The V end lost 3 bases, the J end lost 1 base, and 10 bases lay between the germline ends. Germline values: CDR1 SGDLS, CDR2 YYNGEE. The CDR3 loop spans 14 amino acids. CDR3 bases: TGTGCCAGCAGCGAAGTGATGGGTAACTATGGCTACACCTTC. The encoded protein is CASSEVMGNYGYTF.

This rearrangement joins TRBV9 to TRBJ1-1, with 8 positions matching TRBD1. From germline, CDR1 is SGDLS and CDR2 YYNGEE. V shed 1 base and J 5 bases; nucleotides not matched to a gene: 10. This CDR3 has 16 amino acids. The CDR3 bases are TGTGCCAGCAGCGTATATGGGGGGACAGGCTGGACTGAAGCTTTCTTT. Its protein is CASSVYGGTGWTEAFF.

The chain is built from TRBV5-1 and TRBJ1-4, with D unclear. Trimming cost V 0 bases and J 12 bases, with 15 bases left between them. The CDR3 is made up of 14 amino acids. Germline-derived CDR1 and CDR2 are SGHRS and YFSETQ. CDR3 nucleotides: TGCGCCAGCAGCTTGGGGGTACTGAGGGAAGAACTGTTTTTT. Its protein is CASSLGVLREELFF.

The chain links TRBV7-9 to TRBJ1-5, with TRBD1 matching over 7 bases. Per the germline V gene, CDR1 is SEHNR and CDR2 is FQNEAQ (reference sequence). V lost 1 base, J lost 7 bases, and 7 bases stayed unmatched. CDR3 length: 15 residues. The CDR3 bases are TGTGCCAGCAGCTTAGTCGACAGGGTCTTCCAGCCCCAGCATTTT. This gives the protein CASSLVDRVFQPQHF.

This chain joins TRBV5-1 and TRBJ1-1, with a tentative D call TRBD1 (5 bases). Trimming left V 2 bases short and J 5 bases short, with 16 bases between. CDR1 is SGHRS and CDR2 is YFSETQ in the germline V gene. The CDR3 contains 15 residues. CDR3 DNA: TGCGCCAGCAGCTTATATCAAGGACAAGGGACTGAAGCTTTCTTT. It is translated as CASSLYQGQGTEAFF.

This clone was seen a single time. This sample also contains other DNA sequences that code for the same CDR3. The chain is built from TRBV18 and TRBJ2-5; D remains unclear. V was clipped by 3 bases and J by 1 base, with 6 bases between them. The CDR3 is 13 residues long. CDR1 is KGHSH and CDR2 is LQKENI in the germline V gene. In nucleotides, the CDR3 is TGTGCCAGCTCACCCGGCAGCCAAGAGACCCAGTACTTC. This encodes CASSPGSQETQYF.

The chain recombines TRBV7-3 with TRBJ2-2, with D unresolved. The ends were cut back, 1 base at V and 0 bases at J, with 9 bases in the middle. Germline V CDR1 and CDR2: SGHTA, FQGTGA. The CDR3 covers 16 residues. The CDR3 nucleotides read TGTGCCAGCAGCTTAAGGGCAGGAACGAACACCGGGGAGCTGTTTTTT. It translates to CASSLRAGTNTGELFF.

This chain uses TRBV9 with TRBJ2-1; 7 nucleotides match TRBD2. The V gene end was trimmed by 2 bases and the J gene end by 8 bases; junction bases not matched to a gene: 10. Germline CDR1 and CDR2: SGDLS and YYNGEE. This CDR3 spans 15 amino acids. The CDR3 bases are TGTGCCAGCAGCGTGTCTAGCGGCACTATTGATGAGCAGTTCTTC. The encoded protein is CASSVSSGTIDEQFF.

V gene TRBV10-3 combines with J gene TRBJ2-1, with 8 bases lining up with TRBD2. Germline V lookup: CDR1 ENHRY, CDR2 SYGVKD. The V and J ends lost 2 bases and 8 bases, in that order; junction bases with no gene match: 5. The CDR3 covers 14 residues. Here the CDR3 DNA reads TGTGCCATCAGTGAGCCGGGACTAGTTCATGAGCAGTTCTTC. Translated: CAISEPGLVHEQFF.

The table lists this clone with a count of one. J is TRBJ1-5 and V is TRBV6-1; no reliable D call. The germline CDR1 and CDR2 sequences are MNHNS and SASEGT. Deletions cut 5 bases from V and 2 bases from J, with 7 bases between. This CDR3 contains 13 residues. The CDR3 region is CASSPWGNQPQHF. CDR3 DNA: TGTGCCAGCAGTCCGTGGGGCAATCAGCCCCAGCATTTT.

Comments on this clone: The same CDR3 arises from other DNA sequences in this sample as well. The chain combines TRBV6-5 with TRBJ1-4; weak D call: TRBD1 (6 bases). Germline V lookup: CDR1 MNHEY, CDR2 SVGAGI. Trimming left V 2 bases short and J 2 bases short, with 12 bases between. The CDR3 covers 16 residues. CDR3 residues: CASSYGGGRTNEKLFF. In nucleotides, the CDR3 is TGTGCCAGCAGTTACGGGGGGGGGCGGACTAATGAAAAACTGTTTTTT.

This sequence joins TRBV29-1 and TRBJ2-2; possible D gene TRBD2, 6 bases. There are 13 residues in the CDR3. V gave up 7 bases and J gave up 3 bases, with 12 bases separating them. Germline V CDR1 and CDR2: SQVTM, ANQGSEA. The CDR3 bases are TGCAGCGGCCGGGACTGGGACACCGGGGAGCTGTTTTTT. Its translation is CSGRDWDTGELFF.

This clone was observed once. This chain links TRBV7-8 with TRBJ2-1; no definite D call. Trimming removed 3 bases from V and 2 bases from J, with 11 bases in between. This CDR3 has 15 amino acids. The germline gives CDR1 SGHVS, CDR2 FQNEAQ. The DNA for the CDR3 is TGTGCCAGCAGCTTCGGTGGTTTACCCTACAATGAGCAGTTCTTC. Translation: CASSFGGLPYNEQFF.

This chain links TRBV7-9 with TRBJ1-1; tentatively, D is TRBD1 (5 bases). Germline CDR1 reads SEHNR; CDR2 reads FQNEAQ (reference sequence). Trimming took 5 bases from V and 11 from J, leaving 15 bases between them. The CDR3 runs 12 residues. CDR3 sequence: CASSDRKGMAFF. The DNA of the CDR3 is TGTGCCAGCAGCGACCGAAAGGGGATGGCTTTCTTT. The full variable domain, its missing parts supplied by reference TRBV7-9 and TRBJ1-1, is DTGVSQNPRHKITKRGQNVTFRCDPISEHNRLYWYRQTLGQGPEFLTYFQNEAQLEKSRLLSDRFSAERPKGSFSTLEIQRTEQGDSAMYLCASSDRKGMAFFGQGTRLTVV.

CDR3 nucleotide sequence: TGTGCCAGCAGCTTGGTGGCAAATGAGCAGTTCTTC. Translating it yields CASSLVANEQFF. The chain links TRBV5-6 to TRBJ2-1; the D is unclear. V lost 0 bases to trimming and J lost 7 bases, with 5 bases between them. The CDR3 has 12 residues. CDR1 and CDR2 from the germline V gene are SGHDT and YYEEEE.

The chain carries TRBV7-8 and TRBJ2-7; D may be TRBD2 (6 bases). The CDR3 is 13 residues long. Germline-derived CDR1 and CDR2 are SGHVS and FQNEAQ. Trimming stripped 1 base from V and 3 bases from J, with 7 bases between. CDR3 region: CASSLGTNYEQYF. The DNA of the CDR3 is TGTGCCAGCAGCTTAGGGACTAACTACGAGCAGTACTTC.

This clone was recorded once. CDR3 DNA sequence: TGTGCCAGCAGCTCTACCGGGACTGCAGGAGAGACCCAGTACTTC. Translating it yields CASSSTGTAGETQYF. The rearrangement links TRBV7-9 to TRBJ2-5; D might be TRBD2 (6 bases). CDR3 length: 15 residues. The germline gives CDR1 SEHNR, CDR2 FQNEAQ (reference sequence). V was clipped by 4 bases and J by 4 bases, with 16 bases between them.

In this sample, this clone turned up a few times. The chain employs TRBV10-3 and TRBJ2-7; TRBD1 aligns across 9 bases. Germline assignment: CDR1 ENHRY and CDR2 SYGVKD. V lost 8 bases to trimming and J lost 3 bases; unmatched junction nucleotides: 11. The CDR3 length is 15 residues. Here the CDR3 reads CAILRWGQGYYEQYF. CDR3 nucleotides: TGTGCCATCCTGCGTTGGGGACAGGGATACTACGAGCAGTACTTC.

The CDR3: CASSVSAGPYEQYF. The CDR3 bases are TGTGCCAGCAGCGTTTCCGCCGGGCCCTACGAGCAGTACTTC. The chain joins TRBV9 to TRBJ2-7; D not certain. With 2 bases removed from V and 2 bases from J, the gap between germline ends came to 11 bases. CDR1 and CDR2 (germline): SGDLS, YYNGEE. The CDR3 is 14 residues long.

The DNA of the CDR3 is TGCGCCAGCAGCCCCCGGACAGACTCCTACGAGCAGTACTTC. It encodes CASSPRTDSYEQYF. J is TRBJ2-7 and V is TRBV5-1; D may be TRBD1 (6 bases). The CDR3 spans 14 residues. The germline V gene has CDR1 SGHRS and CDR2 YFSETQ. Between the trimmed V and J ends, which lost 4 bases and 0 bases, there was a span of 11 bases.

The chain carries TRBV27 and TRBJ1-5, with TRBD1 identical over 9 bases. This CDR3 contains 13 residues. The V gene's germline CDR1 is MNHEY and CDR2 SMNVEV (reference sequence). The V segment lost 4 bases and the J segment 9 bases; nucleotides outside the gene matches: 4. The CDR3 region is CASSWTGDRPQHF. In DNA form, the CDR3 reads TGTGCCAGCAGTTGGACAGGGGATCGGCCCCAGCATTTT.

The rearrangement joins TRBV9 to TRBJ1-4; TRBD1 matches 7 bases. In germline, CDR1 is SGDLS, CDR2 YYNGEE. J lost 3 bases, V lost 4 bases, and 9 bases had no gene match. The CDR3 totals 16 residues. The DNA for the CDR3 is TGTGCCAGCAGCACCCAGCCGACAGGGCCTAATGAAAAACTGTTTTTT. This encodes CASSTQPTGPNEKLFF. Supplemented by reference TRBV9 and TRBJ1-4, the full variable domain reads DSGVTQTPKHLITATGQRVTLRCSPRSGDLSVYWYQQSLDQGLQFLIQYYNGEERAKGNILERFSAQQFPDLHSELNLSSLELGDSALYFCASSTQPTGPNEKLFFGSGTQLSVL.